A single sample gave rise to the 3 T cell receptor beta chains below, sequenced in a study of cytomegalovirus exposure and HLA in healthy donors. The PCR made use of 60 Vbeta and 13 Jbeta primers. Assay: immunoSEQ multiplex PCR; the TCRdb copy retains only in-frame clones and omits some. The table lists 110,000 or so clones, approximately 16% of them singletons. Material: PBMCs. The receptors were gathered from a female donor in good health and CMV-seronegative.

The genes are TRBV6-6 and TRBJ1-1; unclear D gene. V lost 5 bases, J lost 3 bases, and 10 bases lay in between. CDR1 and CDR2 from the germline V gene are MNHNY and SVGAGI (reference sequence). The CDR3 totals 13 residues. DNA for the CDR3: TGTGCCAGCAGTACCCGGGGAGACACTGAAGCTTTCTTT. It encodes CASSTRGDTEAFF.

Worth noting for this clone: At the DNA level, this CDR3 is encoded by other sequences in the same sample as well. This chain connects TRBV4-3 to TRBJ2-6; D not certain. The length of the CDR3 is 16 residues. The germline gives CDR1 LGHNA, CDR2 YSLEER. V was clipped by 0 bases and J by 0 bases, with 6 bases between them. CDR3 region: CASSQEGLSGANVLTF. CDR3 nucleotide sequence: TGCGCCAGCAGCCAAGAGGGCCTCTCTGGGGCCAACGTCCTGACTTTC.

The table lists this clone with a few counts. The genes are TRBV19 and TRBJ2-5, with D possibly matching TRBD2 (5 bases). CDR3 length equals 15 residues. Germline V CDR1 and CDR2: LNHDA, SQIVND (reference sequence). The V gene lost 3 bases and the J gene lost 0 bases, with 11 bases spanning the gap. CDR3 coding DNA: TGTGCCAGTAGTATGGGTCGGGATTACCAAGAGACCCAGTACTTC. As protein: CASSMGRDYQETQYF.